The rows below give T cell receptor beta chains drawn from one sample of a study of blood T cell repertoires in COVID-19. Data came from immunoSEQ multiplex PCR; TCRdb stores just in-frame clones and leaves some out. The sample lists 75,000 to 95,000 clones; just under 85% were seen once. The source material was peripheral blood. The receptors derive from a man in his fifties or sixties with acute or convalescent COVID-19. CDR3s include the opening cysteine and the closing phenylalanine or tryptophan. Each record gives: J gene, V gene, D gene, clone size, CDR3 DNA, CDR3 protein. A D gene is named only where the DNA matches it firmly. Not every row has a clone size; where given, it reads once, few, many or a size class.

TRBJ2-2 | TRBV11-3 | . | . | TGTGCCAGCAGCCCAAACACCGGGGAGCTGTTTTTT | CASSPNTGELFF
TRBJ2-1 | TRBV4-2 | TRBD2 | once | TGTGCCAGCAGCCAAGATCCTAGCGGGGGGGCCAATGAGCAGTTCTTC | CASSQDPSGGANEQFF
TRBJ1-2 | TRBV30 | TRBD1 | . | TGTGCCTGGAAGAGCTGGACAGGGTGGAACTATGGCTACACCTTC | CAWKSWTGWNYGYTF
TRBJ1-4 | TRBV7-2 | . | . | TGTGCCAGCAGCCAGAGGTCGAATGAAAAACTGTTTTTT | CASSQRSNEKLFF
TRBJ1-1 | TRBV18 | . | . | TGTGCCAGCTCACCCAACGTGGAACAGGGAGAAGCTTTCTTT | CASSPNVEQGEAFF
TRBJ2-2 | TRBV4-3 | TRBD1 | . | TGCGCCAGCAGCCCTGACAGGGGGCGCGCCGGGGAGCTGTTTTTT | CASSPDRGRAGELFF
TRBJ1-2 | TRBV20-1 | TRBD1 | . | TGCAGTGCCGACAGGGTCTACGGCTACACCTTC | CSADRVYGYTF
TRBJ1-3 | TRBV7-2 | TRBD1 | . | TGTGCCAGCAGCTTACAGTCGACAGGGTCTACTGGAAACACCATATATTTT | CASSLQSTGSTGNTIYF
TRBJ2-7 | TRBV20-1 | TRBD1 | . | TGCAGTGCCGCGACAGGGGACGAGCAGTACTTC | CSAATGDEQYF
TRBJ2-7 | TRBV7-8 | TRBD1 | . | TGTGCCAGCAGCTCCAGTGCCCCGGGACAGGGTATCGAGCAGTACTTC | CASSSSAPGQGIEQYF
TRBJ2-1 | TRBV1 | . | . | TGCACCAGCAGTCCCAAGATGCCCCGAGCGGGGGGGCCGAATGAGCAGTTCTTC | CTSSPKMPRAGGPNEQFF
TRBJ2-5 | TRBV2 | TRBD2 | . | TGTGCCAGCAGTGGATCTAGCGGGGGTTCGGAGACCCAGTACTTC | CASSGSSGGSETQYF
TRBJ2-7 | TRBV3-1/TRBV3-2 | TRBD2 | few | TGTGCCAGCAGCCGAAGGAGCGGGACTTACGAGCAGTACTTC | CASSRRSGTYEQYF
TRBJ2-1 | TRBV3-1/TRBV3-2 | TRBD2 | . | TGTGCCAGCAGCCCCCAGCCGGGACCCGCGGGAGATGAGCAGTTCTTC | CASSPQPGPAGDEQFF
TRBJ2-7 | TRBV27 | TRBD1 | . | TGTGCCAGCAGTGAACAGGGGGCGTCCTACGAGCAGTACTTC | CASSEQGASYEQYF
TRBJ2-7 | TRBV30 | TRBD1 | . | TGTGCCTGGGGCAAGGGACAGGGGTACGAGCAGTACTTC | CAWGKGQGYEQYF
TRBJ2-7 | TRBV6-5 | TRBD2 | . | TGTGCCAGCAGTTTCCTAGCGGGGGGGGGCGAGCAGTACTTC | CASSFLAGGGEQYF
TRBJ1-1 | TRBV11-2 | TRBD1 | . | TGTGCCAGCAGCCCAACGACAGGGGAGATGAACACTGAAGCTTTCTTT | CASSPTTGEMNTEAFF
TRBJ2-2 | TRBV5-1 | . | . | TGCGCCAGCAGCCAAAGCGCAGCGAACACCGGGGAGCTGTTTTTT | CASSQSAANTGELFF
TRBJ1-2 | TRBV10-3 | TRBD1 | . | TGTGCCATCAGGGGACAGGGCACTAACTATGGCTACACCTTC | CAIRGQGTNYGYTF
TRBJ1-1 | TRBV9 | . | . | TGTGCCAGCAGCGCACACCCCAACACTGAAGCTTTCTTT | CASSAHPNTEAFF
TRBJ1-6 | TRBV6-5 | . | . | TGTGCCAGCAAACCTAAACGGGGTTCACCCCTCCACTTT | CASKPKRGSPLHF
TRBJ1-1 | TRBV12-3/TRBV12-4 | . | . | TGTGCCAGCAGTTTACGGAACACTGAAGCTTTCTTT | CASSLRNTEAFF
TRBJ2-5 | TRBV27 | TRBD2 | . | TGTGCCAGCACGGGACTAGCGGGAGAGACCCAGTACTTC | CASTGLAGETQYF
TRBJ1-2 | TRBV4-3 | . | few | TGCGCCAGCAGCCAAGACTTCGGAGGGGGGGGCTATGGCTACACCTTC | CASSQDFGGGGYGYTF
TRBJ2-7 | TRBV2 | . | . | TGTGCCAGCAGACTTGGACTAAACTACGAGCAGTACTTC | CASRLGLNYEQYF
TRBJ1-1 | TRBV10-3 | . | . | TGTGCCATCAGTCTCCAGGAGGGTACTGAAGCTTTCTTT | CAISLQEGTEAFF
TRBJ2-7 | TRBV28 | . | . | TGTGCCACAGTTACCGGGTCCTACGAGCAGTACTTC | CATVTGSYEQYF
TRBJ2-7 | TRBV7-2 | . | . | TGTGCCAGCAGCTTAGAGCCACTAGCTCCCGAGCAGTACTTC | CASSLEPLAPEQYF
TRBJ1-1 | TRBV10-3 | TRBD1 | . | TGTGCCATCAGTGGGCTACAGGGGGCGCGGACTGAAGCTTTCTTT | CAISGLQGARTEAFF
TRBJ2-7 | TRBV7-3 | TRBD1 | . | TGTGCCAGCAGCTCTACAGGGGAAGAGCAGTACTTC | CASSSTGEEQYF
TRBJ2-5 | TRBV27 | TRBD2 | . | TGTGCCAGCAGTTCCCGGGAGGGAGAGACCCAGTACTTC | CASSSREGETQYF
TRBJ1-2 | TRBV30 | . | . | TGTGCCTGGAGTAAGAGTGGACAGCCTCGCGGCTACACCTTC | CAWSKSGQPRGYTF
TRBJ1-2 | TRBV6-5 | . | . | TGTGCCACTCGGGGGGGGGTGTCCCTAAACTATGGCTACACCTTC | CATRGGVSLNYGYTF
TRBJ1-4 | TRBV2 | . | . | TGTGCCAGCAGTCCTCAGGGTTCTGCGGAAAAACTGTTTTTT | CASSPQGSAEKLFF
TRBJ1-5 | TRBV19 | TRBD1 | . | TGTGCCAGTAGCACAGGGGGCCGGCAGCCCCAGCATTTT | CASSTGGRQPQHF